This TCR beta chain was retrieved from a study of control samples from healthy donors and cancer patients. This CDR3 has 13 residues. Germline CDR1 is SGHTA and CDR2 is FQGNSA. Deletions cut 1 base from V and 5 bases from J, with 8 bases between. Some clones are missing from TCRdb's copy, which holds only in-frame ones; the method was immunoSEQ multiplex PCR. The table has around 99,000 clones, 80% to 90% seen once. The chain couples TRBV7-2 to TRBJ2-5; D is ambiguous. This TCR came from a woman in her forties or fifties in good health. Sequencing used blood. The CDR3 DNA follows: TGTGCCAGCAGCTTAGGCTATTCCGAGACCCAGTACTTC. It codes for CASSLGYSETQYF.